The 14 T cell receptor beta chains listed next were all sequenced from one sample in a study of radiation and T cells in renal cell carcinoma. Profiled with immunoSEQ multiplex PCR; TCRdb holds only in-frame clones, not every one. The sample records about 91,000 clones, about four fifths being singletons. Time point: baseline pretreatment blood. Treatment here: 15 Gy SBRT to primary tumor, nephrectomy 4 weeks later. The material was blood, obtained from a patient whose treatment included radiotherapy and nephrectomy. The receptors come from a man aged 55 to 69 with renal cell carcinoma.

The chain joins TRBV7-7 to TRBJ2-3; D remains unclear. CDR3 length: 13 amino acids. CDR1 and CDR2 from the germline V gene are SSHAT and FNYEAQ (reference sequence). Trimming stripped 1 base from V and 4 bases from J, with 6 bases between. In DNA form, the CDR3 reads TGTGCCAGCAGCTTAGATCGAGCAGATACGCAGTATTTT. This encodes CASSLDRADTQYF.

The genes are TRBV27 and TRBJ2-5, with TRBD2 as a possible D gene (6 bases). Trimming left V 5 bases short and J 7 bases short, with 20 bases between. Germline CDR1 MNHEY, CDR2 SMNVEV (reference sequence). This CDR3 comprises 15 residues. In nucleotides, the CDR3 is TGTGCCAGCAGTCCAGGAGCGGGTCGGGGAGGGACCCAGTACTTC. Its protein product is CASSPGAGRGGTQYF.

This chain joins TRBV5-4 and TRBJ2-7; D is perhaps TRBD1 (5 bases). Trimming took off 4 bases at V and 3 bases at J, with 17 bases between the two ends. The CDR3 has 15 residues. Germline values: CDR1 SGHNT, CDR2 YYREEE (reference sequence). The CDR3 nucleotides are TGTGCCAGCAGCGGGCCTGTTGCAGGGCTCTACGAGCAGTACTTC. Translated, it gives CASSGPVAGLYEQYF.

This sequence joins TRBV27 and TRBJ2-7; D is undetermined. CDR3 length equals 16 residues. Germline V gene data show CDR1 as MNHEY and CDR2 as SMNVEV (reference sequence). V was trimmed by 0 bases and J by 3 bases, leaving 15 bases between them. The CDR3 is CASSLSWASLSYEQYF. CDR3 nucleotides: TGTGCCAGCAGTTTATCGTGGGCCAGCCTTAGCTACGAGCAGTACTTC.

This clone has just one count. V gene TRBV4-1 combines with J gene TRBJ2-3, with TRBD1 matching over 9 bases. V lost 2 bases to trimming and J lost 7 bases; unmatched junction nucleotides: 7. This CDR3 is built from 15 residues. Germline-derived CDR1 and CDR2 are MGHRA and YSYEKL. The CDR3 is CASSQTGTGSNTQYF. CDR3 sequence (DNA): TGCGCCAGCAGCCAAACCGGGACAGGGTCGAATACGCAGTATTTT.

The chain is built from TRBV19 and TRBJ2-7; D is perhaps TRBD1 (6 bases). The V gene lost 7 bases and the J gene lost 0 bases, with 13 bases spanning the gap. Germline V gene data show CDR1 as LNHDA and CDR2 as SQIVND (reference sequence). The CDR3 has 14 amino acids. In DNA form, the CDR3 reads TGTGCCAGTAACCCCGGGACATACTCCTACGAGCAGTACTTC. This codes for CASNPGTYSYEQYF.

The genes are TRBV10-1 and TRBJ2-7; TRBD2 might be the D (6 bases). The CDR3 runs to 12 residues. CDR1 WNHNN and CDR2 SYGVQD come from the germline V gene (reference sequence). V was trimmed by 4 bases and J by 6 bases, leaving 10 bases between them. CDR3: CASSVTGGEQYF. DNA for the CDR3: TGCGCCAGCAGTGTCACCGGGGGCGAGCAGTACTTC.

J is TRBJ2-3 and V is TRBV7-9; D remains ambiguous. Germline CDR1 reads SEHNR; CDR2 reads FQNEAQ (reference sequence). V was cut by 5 bases and J by 7 bases, with 25 bases left in between. The CDR3 contains 17 residues. CDR3 sequence (DNA): TGTGCCAGCAGCCTTAGTCGGGCGACCGCCTTTGCCCATACGCAGTATTTT. Protein: CASSLSRATAFAHTQYF. Drawing the rest from reference TRBV7-9 and TRBJ2-3, the complete variable domain is DTGVSQNPRHKITKRGQNVTFRCDPISEHNRLYWYRQTLGQGPEFLTYFQNEAQLEKSRLLSDRFSAERPKGSFSTLEIQRTEQGDSAMYLCASSLSRATAFAHTQYFGPGTRLTVL.

This chain links TRBV6-5 with TRBJ2-3, with a weak D call TRBD2 (6 bases). Trimming stripped 6 bases from V and 0 bases from J, with 10 bases between. CDR1 and CDR2 from the germline V gene are MNHEY and SVGAGI. CDR3 length equals 14 residues. CDR3 amino acids: CASRRLGSTDTQYF. The CDR3 region has the DNA TGTGCCAGCAGAAGACTAGGGAGCACAGATACGCAGTATTTT.

The gene calls are TRBV2 and TRBJ2-2; D might be TRBD2 (6 bases). Germline V lookup: CDR1 SNHLY, CDR2 FYNNEI. Trimming took 3 bases from V and 7 from J, leaving 6 bases between them. The CDR3 spans 12 residues. The CDR3 is CASSERGGELFF. The CDR3 nucleotides are TGTGCCAGCAGTGAGCGGGGCGGGGAGCTGTTTTTT.

In DNA form, the CDR3 reads TGTGCCAGCAGCTTAGAAGGCCTGGGAGGGAAACTGTTTTTT. Its translation: CASSLEGLGGKLFF. The chain combines TRBV7-9 with TRBJ1-4, with no clear D. Germline CDR1 is SEHNR and CDR2 is FQNEAQ (reference sequence). Trimming removed 1 base from V and 11 bases from J, with 14 bases in between. This CDR3 comprises 14 residues.

The chain is built from TRBV12-2 and TRBJ2-3; no DNA check was done on the table's D call, TRBD1. TRBV12-2 is tagged as a pseudogene. The CDR3 contains 15 residues. CDR3 nucleotide sequence: TGTGCAAGTCGCCGGGGGACAGGATTGGTCTATACGCAGTATTTT. Protein: CASRRGTGLVYTQYF.

The chain links TRBV6-5 to TRBJ2-7; the D gene is possibly TRBD2 (5 bases). V was pared by 3 bases and J by 7 bases, with 10 bases between. Germline lookup yields CDR1 MNHEY and CDR2 SVGAGI. The CDR3 has 12 residues. The CDR3 region is CASSYAGGEQYF. The CDR3 nucleotides read TGTGCCAGCAGTTATGCGGGTGGAGAGCAGTACTTC.

This clone was detected once. CDR3 region: CASSDMRRNYGYTF. In DNA form, the CDR3 reads TGTGCCAGCAGTGATATGAGGCGTAACTATGGCTACACCTTC. This chain uses TRBV6-6 with TRBJ1-2, with no clear D. Germline CDR1 MNHNY, CDR2 SVGAGI (reference sequence). The length of the CDR3 is 14 residues. V shed 5 bases and J shed 1 base, with 11 bases lying between them.